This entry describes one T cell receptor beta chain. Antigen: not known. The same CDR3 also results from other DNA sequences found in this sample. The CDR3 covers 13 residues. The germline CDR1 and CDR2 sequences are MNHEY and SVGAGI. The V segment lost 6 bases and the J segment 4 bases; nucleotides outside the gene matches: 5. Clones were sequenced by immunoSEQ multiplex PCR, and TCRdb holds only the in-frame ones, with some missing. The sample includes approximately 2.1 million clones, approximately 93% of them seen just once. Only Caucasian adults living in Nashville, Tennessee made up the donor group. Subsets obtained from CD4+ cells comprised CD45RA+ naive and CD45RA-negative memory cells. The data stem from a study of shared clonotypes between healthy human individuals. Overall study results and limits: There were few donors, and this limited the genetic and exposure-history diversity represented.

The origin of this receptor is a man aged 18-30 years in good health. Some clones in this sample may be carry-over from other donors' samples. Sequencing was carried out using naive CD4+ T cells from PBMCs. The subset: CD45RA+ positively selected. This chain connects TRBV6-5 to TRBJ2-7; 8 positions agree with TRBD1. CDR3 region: CASRGQGVYEQYF. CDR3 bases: TGTGCCAGCAGAGGACAGGGAGTTTACGAGCAGTACTTC.